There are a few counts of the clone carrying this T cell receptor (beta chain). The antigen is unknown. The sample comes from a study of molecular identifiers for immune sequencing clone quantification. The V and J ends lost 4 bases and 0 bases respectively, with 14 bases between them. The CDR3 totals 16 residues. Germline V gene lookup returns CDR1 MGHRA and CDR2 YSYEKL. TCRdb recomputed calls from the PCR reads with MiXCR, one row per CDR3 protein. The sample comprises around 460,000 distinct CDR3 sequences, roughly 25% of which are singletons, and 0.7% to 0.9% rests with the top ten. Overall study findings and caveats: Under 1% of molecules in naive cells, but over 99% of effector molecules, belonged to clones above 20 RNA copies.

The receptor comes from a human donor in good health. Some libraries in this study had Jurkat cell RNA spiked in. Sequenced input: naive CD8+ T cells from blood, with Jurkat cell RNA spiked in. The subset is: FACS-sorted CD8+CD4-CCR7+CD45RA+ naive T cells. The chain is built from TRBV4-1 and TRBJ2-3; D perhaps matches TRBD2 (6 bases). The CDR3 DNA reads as TGCGCCAGCAGCCGTCCGGTGGGGGGTAGCACAGATACGCAGTATTTT. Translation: CASSRPVGGSTDTQYF.